What follows are 19 T cell receptor beta chains derived from one specimen sequenced in a study of cytomegalovirus exposure and HLA in healthy donors. Data came from immunoSEQ multiplex PCR; TCRdb stores just in-frame clones and leaves some out. The sample shows about 56,000 clones, 89% of them seen only once. Sequenced input: PBMCs. These receptors were collected from a woman between 18 and 30 years old in good health and CMV-seronegative.

The chain combines TRBV28 with TRBJ1-3, with 9 nucleotides matching TRBD1. The J segment lost 2 bases and the V segment lost 5 bases, leaving 7 bases of the junction unmatched. This CDR3 has 16 amino acids. Per the germline V gene, CDR1 is MDHEN and CDR2 is SYDVKM. For the CDR3, the DNA is TGTGCCAGCAGTCGAGGGGGGGACAGGGCTGGAAACACCATATATTTT. Its translation is CASSRGGDRAGNTIYF.

The rearrangement uses TRBV5-1 and TRBJ1-3; 9 bases agree with TRBD1. The V gene end was trimmed by 1 base and the J gene end by 0 bases; junction bases not matched to a gene: 5. The CDR3 is 17 residues long. CDR1 is SGHRS and CDR2 is YFSETQ in the germline V gene. CDR3 amino acids: CASSLLDRGDSGNTIYF. CDR3 coding DNA: TGCGCCAGCAGCTTGTTAGACAGGGGGGACTCTGGAAACACCATATATTTT.

The rearrangement links TRBV4-3 to TRBJ1-4; D unresolved. Germline V gene sequence: CDR1 LGHNA, CDR2 YSLEER. CDR3 length: 14 amino acids. The germline V and J ends were trimmed by 4 bases and 3 bases, with 9 bases remaining between them. In nucleotides, the CDR3 is TGCGCCAGCAGCCTACTAGGATCTAATGAAAAACTGTTTTTT. Translated: CASSLLGSNEKLFF.

The rearrangement uses TRBV5-1 and TRBJ2-3, with 7 bases lining up with TRBD1. CDR1 is SGHRS and CDR2 is YFSETQ in the germline V gene. J gave up 6 bases and V 2 bases, and 3 bases lay outside the gene matches. The CDR3 loop spans 13 amino acids. CDR3 region: CASSFGTADTQYF. The CDR3 DNA follows: TGCGCCAGCAGCTTTGGGACAGCCGATACGCAGTATTTT.

The J gene is TRBJ1-3, the V gene TRBV7-8, with 7 positions matching TRBD1. CDR3 size: 16 residues. Germline V CDR1 and CDR2: SGHVS, FQNEAQ. V lost 1 base to trimming and J lost 2 bases; unmatched junction nucleotides: 5. The chain's CDR3 is CASSLDRGLTGNTIYF. In DNA, the CDR3 is TGTGCCAGCAGCTTAGACAGGGGATTGACTGGAAACACCATATATTTT.

This chain links TRBV28 with TRBJ1-1, with TRBD1 as a possible D gene (6 bases). The CDR3 extends over 14 amino acids. CDR1 and CDR2 (germline): MDHEN, SYDVKM. Deletions cut 7 bases from V and 1 base from J, with 13 bases between. The CDR3 bases are TGTGCCAGCACCTTACCGACAGGGAACACTGAAGCTTTCTTT. Protein sequence: CASTLPTGNTEAFF.

The V gene is TRBV9, the J gene TRBJ2-1; 11 positions match TRBD2. V lost 0 bases and J lost 5; bases outside the gene matches: 4. CDR1 is SGDLS, CDR2 YYNGEE, per germline. The CDR3 extends over 16 amino acids. The CDR3 coding sequence is TGTGCCAGCAGCGTAGGGGGACTAGCGGTTGACAATGAGCAGTTCTTC. Encoded protein: CASSVGGLAVDNEQFF.

The chain uses TRBV7-9 and TRBJ1-2, with 7 bases aligning to TRBD1. This CDR3 region has 13 residues. Germline loops: CDR1 SEHNR, CDR2 FQNEAQ (reference sequence). The V segment lost 5 bases and the J segment 5 bases; nucleotides outside the gene matches: 5. CDR3 loop: CASSPGQRYGYTF. As DNA, the CDR3 is TGTGCCAGCAGCCCGGGACAGAGGTATGGCTACACCTTC.

This chain links TRBV14 with TRBJ1-1, with D uncertain. Germline V gene sequence: CDR1 SGHDN, CDR2 FVKESK. This CDR3 is 11 amino acids long. The V end was cut by 1 base, the J end by 7 bases, with 4 bases between. The CDR3 reads CASSQAGEAFF. CDR3 in DNA: TGTGCCAGCAGCCAAGCGGGTGAAGCTTTCTTT.

J is TRBJ1-4 and V is TRBV7-8, with 10 bases identical to TRBD1. CDR1 is SGHVS and CDR2 is FQNEAQ in the germline V gene. V shed 2 bases and J 7 bases; nucleotides not matched to a gene: 1. The CDR3 has 14 residues. CDR3 sequence reads: CASSLRDRGEKLFF. The CDR3 nucleotides are TGTGCCAGCAGCTTACGGGACAGGGGTGAAAAACTGTTTTTT.

This chain uses TRBV5-4 with TRBJ1-1; possibly TRBD1 for D (5 bases). V lost 5 bases and J lost 1, with 15 bases in between. CDR3 length: 15 amino acids. Germline CDR1 SGHNT, CDR2 YYREEE (reference sequence). In nucleotides, the CDR3 is TGTGCCAGCAGTGTGACCGACGGGGGGAACACTGAAGCTTTCTTT. This sequence encodes CASSVTDGGNTEAFF.

Details on this clone: Germline and junction disagree at one end, which may indicate a read error. The CDR3 protein is CASRLGASNQPQHF. CDR3 bases: TGTGCCAGCAGATTAGGGGCAAGCAATCAGCCCCAGCATTTT. The rearrangement uses TRBV7-8 and TRBJ1-5, with a weak D call TRBD1 (5 bases). CDR1 is SGHVS and CDR2 is FQNEAQ in the germline V gene. The CDR3 is 14 amino acids.

V gene TRBV27 combines with J gene TRBJ2-7; D perhaps matches TRBD1 (6 bases). V shed 5 bases and J shed 0 bases, with 11 bases lying between them. Germline V lookup: CDR1 MNHEY, CDR2 SMNVEV (reference sequence). CDR3 length: 14 amino acids. In DNA, the CDR3 is TGTGCCAGCAGTCCCCGGGACACCTCCTACGAGCAGTACTTC. As protein: CASSPRDTSYEQYF.

The J gene is TRBJ2-1, the V gene TRBV7-2; D is unresolved. Trimming stripped 8 bases from V and 7 bases from J, with 9 bases between. This CDR3 region has 11 residues. In germline, CDR1 is SGHTA, CDR2 FQGNSA. The CDR3 nucleotides are TGTGCCAGCGTTCCCCTTAATGAGCAGTTCTTC. Translating gives CASVPLNEQFF.

The V and J genes are TRBV10-3 and TRBJ1-1; 9 nucleotides line up with TRBD1. The CDR3 is 15 amino acids. Unmatched junction bases numbered 9, after V lost 5 bases and J lost 5 bases. Looked up from germline, CDR1 is ENHRY and CDR2 is SYGVKD. This chain's CDR3 is CAISTPGQGRTEAFF. In nucleotides, the CDR3 is TGTGCCATCAGTACCCCCGGACAGGGGAGAACTGAAGCTTTCTTT.

The V and J genes are TRBV20-1 and TRBJ2-7; TRBD1 might be the D (6 bases). The CDR3 spans 11 residues. Between the trimmed V and J ends, which lost 5 bases and 6 bases, there was a span of 11 bases. Germline V gives CDR1 DFQATT, CDR2 SNEGSKA (reference sequence). CDR3 DNA sequence: TGCAGTGCTCCTCAGGGGCTCGAGCAGTACTTC. Amino acids: CSAPQGLEQYF.

This clone has more than one count but fewer than ten. The V call is TRBV18, the J call TRBJ2-1; D is perhaps TRBD2 (6 bases). The CDR3 runs 16 residues. From germline, CDR1 is KGHSH and CDR2 LQKENI. V was pared by 2 bases and J by 1 base, with 12 bases between. The CDR3 loop is CASSPSSGGSYNEQFF. CDR3 coding DNA: TGTGCCAGCTCACCAAGTAGCGGAGGGTCCTACAATGAGCAGTTCTTC.

The chain employs TRBV4-1 and TRBJ1-2; D uncertain. Trimming took 1 base from V and 10 from J, leaving 10 bases between them. The CDR3 sequence is 12 residues long. Germline V CDR1 and CDR2: MGHRA, YSYEKL. CDR3 nucleotides: TGCGCCAGCAGCCAAGTAGGCGGGGACTACACCTTC. This codes for CASSQVGGDYTF.

The chain combines TRBV19 with TRBJ2-5; TRBD2 agrees at 10 bases. Germline assignment: CDR1 LNHDA and CDR2 SQIVND (reference sequence). The CDR3 runs to 14 residues. J lost 4 bases, V lost 7 bases, and 6 bases had no gene match. CDR3 DNA: TGTGCCAGTAACGCCGGGACTAGCGTAGAGACCCAGTACTTC. Its protein product is CASNAGTSVETQYF.